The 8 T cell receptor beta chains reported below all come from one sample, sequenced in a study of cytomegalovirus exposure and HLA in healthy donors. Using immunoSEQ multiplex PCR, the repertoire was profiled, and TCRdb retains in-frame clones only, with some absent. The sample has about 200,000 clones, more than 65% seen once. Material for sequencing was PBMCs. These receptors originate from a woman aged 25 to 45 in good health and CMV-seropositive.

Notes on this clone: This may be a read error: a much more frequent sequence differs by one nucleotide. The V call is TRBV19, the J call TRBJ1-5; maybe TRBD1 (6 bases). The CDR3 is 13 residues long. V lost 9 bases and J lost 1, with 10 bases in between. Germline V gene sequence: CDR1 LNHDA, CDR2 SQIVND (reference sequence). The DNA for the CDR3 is TGTGCCAGCAGGACAGTCAGCAATCAGCCCCAGCATTTT. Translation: CASRTVSNQPQHF.

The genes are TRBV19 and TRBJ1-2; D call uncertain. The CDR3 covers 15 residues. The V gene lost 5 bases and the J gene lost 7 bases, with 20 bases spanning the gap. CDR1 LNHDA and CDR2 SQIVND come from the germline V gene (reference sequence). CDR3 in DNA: TGTGCCAGTAGTTCTCCGAGGGCAGGCGTACGTGGCTACACCTTC. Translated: CASSSPRAGVRGYTF.

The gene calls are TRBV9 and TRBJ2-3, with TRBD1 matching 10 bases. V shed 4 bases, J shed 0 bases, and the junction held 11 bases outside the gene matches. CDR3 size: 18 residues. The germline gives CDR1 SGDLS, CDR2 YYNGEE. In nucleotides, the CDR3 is TGTGCCAGCAGCCGGGAGGGGACAGGGGCATCTAGCACAGATACGCAGTATTTT. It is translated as CASSREGTGASSTDTQYF.

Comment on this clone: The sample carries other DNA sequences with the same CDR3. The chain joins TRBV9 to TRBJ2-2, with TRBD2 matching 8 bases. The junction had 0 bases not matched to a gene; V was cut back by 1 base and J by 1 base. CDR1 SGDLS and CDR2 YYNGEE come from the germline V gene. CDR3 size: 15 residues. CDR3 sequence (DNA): TGTGCCAGCAGCGTAAGCGGGAGGAACACCGGGGAGCTGTTTTTT. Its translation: CASSVSGRNTGELFF. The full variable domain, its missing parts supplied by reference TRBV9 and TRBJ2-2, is DSGVTQTPKHLITATGQRVTLRCSPRSGDLSVYWYQQSLDQGLQFLIQYYNGEERAKGNILERFSAQQFPDLHSELNLSSLELGDSALYFCASSVSGRNTGELFFGEGSRLTVL.

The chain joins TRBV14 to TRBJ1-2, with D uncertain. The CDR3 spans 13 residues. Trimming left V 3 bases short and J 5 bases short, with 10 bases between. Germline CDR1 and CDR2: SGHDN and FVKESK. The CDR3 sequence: CASSHSHRYGYTF. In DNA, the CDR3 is TGTGCCAGCAGCCACAGTCACCGTTATGGCTACACCTTC.

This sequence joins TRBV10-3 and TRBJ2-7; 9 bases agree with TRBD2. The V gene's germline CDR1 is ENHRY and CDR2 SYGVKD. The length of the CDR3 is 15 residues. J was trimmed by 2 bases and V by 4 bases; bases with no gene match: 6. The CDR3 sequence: CAISALSGGAYEQYF. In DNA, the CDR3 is TGTGCCATCAGTGCACTTAGCGGGGGAGCCTACGAGCAGTACTTC.

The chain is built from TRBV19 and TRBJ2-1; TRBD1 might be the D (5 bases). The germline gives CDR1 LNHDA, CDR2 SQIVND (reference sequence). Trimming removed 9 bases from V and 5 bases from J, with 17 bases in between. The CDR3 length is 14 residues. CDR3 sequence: CASALRTTNNEQFF. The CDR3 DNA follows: TGTGCCAGCGCACTGAGGACAACCAACAATGAGCAGTTCTTC.

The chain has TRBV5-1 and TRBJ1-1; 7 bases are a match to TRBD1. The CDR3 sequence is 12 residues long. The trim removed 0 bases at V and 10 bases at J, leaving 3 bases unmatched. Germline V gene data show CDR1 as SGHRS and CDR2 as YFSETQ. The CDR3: CASSLEGGSAFF. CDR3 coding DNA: TGCGCCAGCAGCTTGGAAGGGGGCTCAGCTTTCTTT. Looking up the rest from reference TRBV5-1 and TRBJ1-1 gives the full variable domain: KAGVTQTPRYLIKTRGQQVTLSCSPISGHRSVSWYQQTPGQGLQFLFEYFSETQRNKGNFPGRFSGRQFSNSRSEMNVSTLELGDSALYLCASSLEGGSAFFGQGTRLTVV.